The present entry profiles one T cell receptor (beta chain) with its context. The germline gives CDR1 MNHNY, CDR2 SVGAGI (reference sequence). Trimming removed 6 bases from V and 11 bases from J, with 10 bases in between. This CDR3 is 11 amino acids long. The sample originates from a study of spatial heterogeneity in lung cancer. TCRdb re-called the 5' RACE reads through MiXCR, storing one row per CDR3 protein. Of about 92,000 distinct CDR3 sequences in the sample, approximately 12% were seen once. The time point was: sample taken at primary tumor resection. Whole RNA, which was extracted from tumor, nontumor lung tissue or frozen PBMC, was sequenced without any cell sorting.

This sequence was found in a male donor with early-stage non-small cell lung cancer. Sequenced here: PBMCs, sampled at surgery. The rearrangement uses TRBV6-6 and TRBJ1-4; no reliable D call. The CDR3 region has the DNA TGTGCCAGCAGCTCGGTCGGGAAACTGTTTTTT. It yields the protein CASSSVGKLFF.